The following is a TCR beta chain sequence with its context. This clonotype showed up many times. Its target antigen remains unknown. No much larger clonotype is one base removed from it; base qualities were not supplied. These data belong to a study of identical twins (dated by TCRdb to the mid-2010s). Turning to the overall study: To test whether fetal clonotypes persist, this study deep-sequenced TCR alpha and beta repertoires from monozygotic twins, from unrelated adults of various ages, and from cord blood. To rule out contamination, the twin experiments were replicated at different times with different library preparation protocols. The paper's findings and limits, for the study overall: Compared with coincidental sharing between unrelated individuals, out-of-frame TCR alpha sequences shared between twins showed an excess of sequences with low generation probability. Fewer insertions were carried by abundant cord blood beta clonotypes; a weaker similar trend was observed in young adult naive repertoires, while no such trend was observed in memory repertoires. Excess twin sharing in beta out-of-frame sequences was weaker because fewer shared sequences lowered the signal-to-noise ratio. Invariant T cells such as MAIT and iNKT could partly confound zero-insertion analyses, though diverse VJ usage argued against this for most clonotypes. Conclusions relied on cross-sectional statistical analysis, since the same donors could not be followed over many years. Recombination models systematically underestimated out-of-frame TCR alpha sharing in monozygotic twins but agreed with sharing between unrelated individuals.

All donors were healthy Caucasians. The twin cohort consisted of three pairs of female monozygotic twins, all aged roughly 18 to 29 years. RNA for TCR libraries was isolated from peripheral blood mononuclear cells. Cut back by 3 bases and 0 bases, the V and J ends lie 12 bases apart. Counted from cysteine to phenylalanine, this CDR3 has 15 amino acids. This entry keeps only the CDR3 DNA: 45 bases, framed from base 1. The library was built by means of 5' RACE. These reads were obtained on an Illumina HiSeq 2000. A universal primer binding site was introduced by template switching, and a unique molecular identifier was present in the final cDNA, enabling accurate counting of TCR cDNA molecules. Specific primers in the conserved constant-segment region were used to synthesize first-strand cDNA for TCR alpha and beta chains. To control for contamination, every cDNA library carried two barcodes: a SMART-Mk sample barcode plus Illumina barcodes. TruSeq adapter sequences and Illumina sample barcodes were added in two successive PCR steps. Sequencing of the TCR alpha and beta cDNA libraries was done on the Illumina HiSeq platform using custom primers. In the authors' own workflow: Unique molecular identifiers were extracted from raw reads with MiGEC, and CDR3 positions were determined with MiXCR. Recombination models were inferred per individual with the repgenHMM and IGoR tools using an EM algorithm. Shared clonotypes were analyzed with the tcR package in R, and sharing was normalized by the product of cloneset sizes. To study raw recombination free of thymic and clonal selection effects, out-of-frame nonproductive sequences were analyzed. TCRdb took the public reads, trimmed them with fastp at Q25, ran MiXCR for clone calling and kept in-frame beta chains. Identical CDR3 protein sequences are pooled into one entry, listed with their most common genes and DNA. These V and J calls rely on TCRdb rather than the paper's analysis. The sample includes 650,000 to 800,000 distinct CDR3 sequences, with 8.5% to 9% observed a single time. Together, the top ten hold approximately 0.96% of the sample.

The data were also submitted as part of a second study, on yellow fever vaccine responses in identical twins. As the second study states: According to the authors, the vaccine-induced T cell response in identical twins seemed to be partly convergent and partly specific to each individual. Focusing on identical twins, the study followed the T cell clones that responded to the vaccine, and did so with precision.

This clonotype was sampled from a young woman in good health. The sample taken for sequencing was PBMCs. This sequence uses TRBV12-3 or TRBV12-4 and TRBJ2-7, with TRBD1 tentatively as D gene (7 bases match). The DNA sequence reads TGTGCCAGCAGTTTCAGGGGGGCACTCTCCTACGAGCAGTACTTC. Its protein reads: CASSFRGALSYEQYF.